A single sample gave rise to the 27 T cell receptor beta chains below, sequenced in a study of early T cells in non-severe SARS-CoV-2 infection. TCRdb recomputed calls from the 5' RACE reads with MiXCR, one row per CDR3 protein. The sample has about 35,000 distinct CDR3 sequences, almost 5.5% seen once. This specimen consisted of whole blood, obtained at baseline. Source of these receptors: an adult who was a healthcare worker with PCR-confirmed SARS-CoV-2 infection or an uninfected control (not recorded which).

In this sample, this clonotype turned up many times. The chain uses TRBV6-5 and TRBJ2-5, with D possibly TRBD2 on 6 matching bases. Germline V CDR1 and CDR2: MNHEY, SVGAGI. Trimming took off 6 bases at V and 2 bases at J, with 13 bases between the two ends. The CDR3 runs 14 residues. CDR3 protein: CASSQPGLQETQYF. The CDR3 DNA reads as TGTGCCAGCAGCCAACCGGGACTTCAAGAGACCCAGTACTTC.

The chain has TRBV28 and TRBJ2-1, with 9 positions matching TRBD1. The CDR3 is 16 amino acids. Per germline, CDR1 MDHEN and CDR2 SYDVKM. V trimming: 3 bases; J trimming: 9 bases; junction bases outside the gene matches: 12. CDR3 residues: CASSFPGQGLKSEQFF. The CDR3 DNA follows: TGTGCCAGCAGTTTCCCGGGACAGGGATTGAAGAGTGAGCAGTTCTTC. The whole variable domain, remainder taken from reference TRBV28 and TRBJ2-1, is DVKVTQSSRYLVKRTGEKVFLECVQDMDHENMFWYRQDPGLGLRLIYFSYDVKMKEKGDIPEGYSVSREKKERFSLILESASTNQTSMYLCASSFPGQGLKSEQFFGPGTRLTVL.

The chain combines TRBV5-1 with TRBJ2-3; D remains ambiguous. The V gene lost 5 bases and the J gene lost 1 base, with 8 bases spanning the gap. This CDR3 has 13 amino acids. CDR1 and CDR2 (germline): SGHRS, YFSETQ. The CDR3 DNA reads TGCGCCAGCAGGGGCTTAGGCACAGATACGCAGTATTTT. As protein: CASRGLGTDTQYF.

This clonotype was seen more than once but under ten times. The gene calls are TRBV7-2 and TRBJ1-1; D remains ambiguous. CDR1 and CDR2 from the germline V gene are SGHTA and FQGNSA. Trimming took off 4 bases at V and 0 bases at J, with 6 bases between the two ends. This CDR3 contains 13 residues. CDR3 in amino acids: CASSSQVNTEAFF. In DNA, the CDR3 is TGTGCCAGCAGCTCACAAGTGAACACTGAAGCTTTCTTT. Full variable domain (missing parts from reference TRBV7-2 and TRBJ1-1): GAGVSQSPSNKVTEKGKDVELRCDPISGHTALYWYRQSLGQGLEFLIYFQGNSAPDKSGLPSDRFSAERTGGSVSTLTIQRTQQEDSAVYLCASSSQVNTEAFFGQGTRLTVV.

This clonotype was detected many times. The rearrangement links TRBV5-4 to TRBJ1-5; 9 bases map to TRBD1. V shed 4 bases, J shed 5 bases, and the junction held 1 base outside the gene matches. The CDR3 length is 13 residues. Per germline, CDR1 SGHNT and CDR2 YYREEE (reference sequence). The CDR3 coding sequence is TGTGCCAGCAGCCGGGACAGGGATCAGCCCCAGCATTTT. Translated, it gives CASSRDRDQPQHF.

This clonotype was seen repeatedly, ten times or more. The V call is TRBV27, the J call TRBJ2-4; 8 bases match TRBD1. Germline V CDR1 and CDR2: MNHEY, SMNVEV (reference sequence). The CDR3 runs to 12 residues. Germline trimming cut 8 bases from V and 5 bases from J; bases unmatched to any gene: 2. CDR3 loop: CASRTGQNIQYF. The DNA of the CDR3 is TGTGCCAGCCGGACAGGGCAAAACATTCAGTACTTC.

This clonotype was seen at least ten times. This rearrangement joins TRBV20-1 to TRBJ2-6; 8 bases agree with TRBD2. This CDR3 is 16 amino acids long. Germline trimming cut 4 bases from V and 2 bases from J; bases unmatched to any gene: 7. CDR1 DFQATT and CDR2 SNEGSKA come from the germline V gene (reference sequence). CDR3 DNA sequence: TGCAGTGCTACCGGGGGGGGTCACCCTGGGGCCAACGTCCTGACTTTC. It is translated as CSATGGGHPGANVLTF.

This clonotype was recorded at least ten times. This sequence joins TRBV20-1 and TRBJ1-2, with D possibly TRBD1 on 6 matching bases. Germline V CDR1 and CDR2: DFQATT, SNEGSKA (reference sequence). V was pared by 3 bases and J by 5 bases, with 16 bases between. The length of the CDR3 is 14 residues. This chain's CDR3 is CSARARGGVYGYTF. The CDR3 region has the DNA TGCAGTGCTAGGGCCCGCGGGGGCGTGTATGGCTACACCTTC.

This clonotype has more than one count but fewer than ten. The chain uses TRBV10-3 and TRBJ2-4; D is uncertain. This CDR3 comprises 14 residues. Germline lookup yields CDR1 ENHRY and CDR2 SYGVKD. Trimming took off 6 bases at V and 5 bases at J, with 14 bases between the two ends. CDR3 in amino acids: CAIRDPPNQNIQYF. In DNA, the CDR3 is TGTGCCATCAGGGATCCCCCCAACCAAAACATTCAGTACTTC.

This clonotype was observed a handful of times. This chain uses TRBV12-3 or TRBV12-4 with TRBJ2-2, with TRBD2 as a possible D gene (5 bases). The CDR3 spans 13 residues. Trimming pared 5 bases from V and 6 bases from J, leaving 10 bases between. CDR3 in amino acids: CASSILASGELFF. The CDR3 nucleotides are TGTGCCAGCAGTATCCTAGCCTCCGGGGAGCTGTTTTTT.

The chain recombines TRBV20-1 with TRBJ2-7; D is possibly TRBD1 or TRBD2 (5 bases each). Germline CDR1 and CDR2: DFQATT and SNEGSKA (reference sequence). V was clipped by 5 bases and J by 4 bases, with 15 bases between them. The CDR3 is 13 amino acids. CDR3 residues: CSALDTGGYEQYV. The CDR3 bases are TGCAGTGCTCTCGACACTGGGGGATACGAGCAGTACGTC.

This clonotype was picked up many times. The genes are TRBV7-9 and TRBJ2-5; D is ambiguous. CDR3 length: 12 residues. Between the trimmed V and J ends, which lost 3 bases and 4 bases, there was a span of 6 bases. Per germline, CDR1 SEHNR and CDR2 FQNEAQ (reference sequence). The DNA for the CDR3 is TGTGCCAGCAGCTTCACTTCAGAGACCCAGTACTTC. Protein: CASSFTSETQYF.

This clonotype has ten or more counts. V gene TRBV25-1 combines with J gene TRBJ1-2; TRBD1 is a possible D gene (5 bases). Trimming removed 5 bases at V and 1 base at J, with 17 bases between. Germline V CDR1 and CDR2: MGHDK, SYGVNS. The CDR3 loop spans 16 amino acids. The CDR3 loop reads CASSFPARRDNYGYTF. CDR3 nucleotide sequence: TGTGCCAGCAGTTTCCCCGCTCGCAGGGATAACTATGGCTACACCTTC.

This clonotype was observed many times. The V and J genes are TRBV11-3 and TRBJ2-2; no clear D gene. Trimming cost V 1 base and J 3 bases, with 12 bases left between them. This CDR3 has 16 amino acids. Germline CDR1 SGHNT, CDR2 YENEEA. CDR3 nucleotides: TGTGCCAGCAGCTTAGTATTCAGTCAAGACACCGGGGAGCTGTTTTTT. Translating gives CASSLVFSQDTGELFF.

This clonotype has ten or more counts. The V gene is TRBV30, the J gene TRBJ2-3, with 9 bases identical to TRBD2. Trimming cost V 0 bases and J 5 bases; bases outside gene matches: 12. There are 17 residues in the CDR3. Germline loops: CDR1 GTSNPN, CDR2 SVGIG (reference sequence). In nucleotides, the CDR3 is TGTGCCTGGAGTGTGTTTATCCAGGGACTAGCCGTAGATACGCAGTATTTT. Protein: CAWSVFIQGLAVDTQYF.

On this clonotype: A single base separates this from a much larger clone, so it may be a read error. The chain has TRBV5-6 and TRBJ2-1, with a possible D match to TRBD2 (6 bases). V was trimmed by 8 bases and J by 4 bases, leaving 13 bases between them. This CDR3 has 13 residues. CDR1 and CDR2 (germline): SGHDT, YYEEEE. DNA of the CDR3: TGTGCCAGTACCAGGACTACTTACAATGAGCAGTTCTTC. It yields the protein CASTRTTYNEQFF. Variable domain in full (rest from reference TRBV5-6 and TRBJ2-1): DAGVTQSPTHLIKTRGQQVTLRCSPKSGHDTVSWYQQALGQGPQFIFQYYEEEERQRGNFPDRFSGHQFPNYSSELNVNALLLGDSALYLCASTRTTYNEQFFGPGTRLTVL.

The table lists this clonotype with many counts. The V and J genes are TRBV7-2 and TRBJ1-2, with 8 bases lining up with TRBD1. The germline CDR1 and CDR2 sequences are SGHTA and FQGNSA. The CDR3 spans 22 residues. The V gene end was trimmed by 1 base and the J gene end by 5 bases; junction bases not matched to a gene: 27. CDR3 DNA sequence: TGTGCCAGCAGCTTAGGCCCCGGACAGGGCGCTAGATCGGTATTTTCTGGTTATGGCTACACCTTC. Translating gives CASSLGPGQGARSVFSGYGYTF.

This clonotype appeared many times. V is TRBV20-1 and J is TRBJ2-3; D perhaps matches TRBD2 (5 bases). The CDR3 has 12 residues. V dropped 2 bases and J dropped 4 bases, with 7 bases sitting between them. Germline values: CDR1 DFQATT, CDR2 SNEGSKA (reference sequence). CDR3 amino acids: CSARLRADTQYF. The CDR3 region has the DNA TGCAGTGCTAGATTGCGGGCAGATACGCAGTATTTT.

This clonotype was observed many times. This chain uses TRBV28 with TRBJ2-7; D might be TRBD1 or TRBD2, each matching 5 bases. Per the germline V gene, CDR1 is MDHEN and CDR2 is SYDVKM. V dropped 4 bases and J dropped 0 bases, with 13 bases sitting between them. There are 15 residues in the CDR3. The chain's CDR3 is CASSSPGRSSYEQYF. DNA of the CDR3: TGTGCCAGCAGTTCCCCGGGACGGAGCTCCTACGAGCAGTACTTC.

At least ten counts were recorded for this clonotype. V usage is TRBV25-1 and J usage is TRBJ2-3, with TRBD2 as a possible D gene (6 bases). The CDR3 is made up of 15 amino acids. Germline V gives CDR1 MGHDK, CDR2 SYGVNS. The germline V and J ends were trimmed by 5 bases and 1 base, with 13 bases remaining between them. The DNA for the CDR3 is TGTGCCAGCAGTAGCGGACTAATACGCACAGATACGCAGTATTTT. Translation: CASSSGLIRTDTQYF.

This clonotype was seen repeatedly, ten times or more. This rearrangement joins TRBV30 to TRBJ1-2; D not resolved. V lost 3 bases and J 8 bases, leaving 10 bases between the germline ends. This CDR3 is 11 amino acids long. In germline, CDR1 is GTSNPN, CDR2 SVGIG (reference sequence). CDR3 bases: TGTGCCTGGAGCCCGGGGAACGGCTACACCTTC. As protein: CAWSPGNGYTF.

This clonotype was counted many times. CDR3 sequence: CATSGGYEQYF. The CDR3 coding sequence is TGTGCCACAAGCGGGGGATACGAGCAGTACTTC. The rearrangement uses TRBV24-1 and TRBJ2-7; 8 bases are a match to TRBD2. Germline values: CDR1 KGHDR, CDR2 SFDVKD. J gave up 4 bases and V 10 bases, and 2 bases lay outside the gene matches. The CDR3 contains 11 residues.

V is TRBV24-1 and J is TRBJ2-6, with D unresolved. CDR1 is KGHDR and CDR2 is SFDVKD in the germline V gene. V lost 2 bases to trimming and J lost 2 bases, with 9 bases between them. CDR3 length: 16 amino acids. The CDR3: CATSDYRVTGANVLTF. The DNA of the CDR3 is TGTGCCACCAGTGATTATAGGGTTACTGGGGCCAACGTCCTGACTTTC.

The chain has TRBV12-3 or TRBV12-4 and TRBJ2-6; 11 bases fit TRBD2. The junction had 13 bases not matched to a gene; V was cut back by 3 bases and J by 0 bases. This CDR3 is 21 amino acids long. This CDR3 is CASSLFSLAGGLSSGANVLTF. The CDR3 DNA sequence: TGTGCCAGCAGTTTGTTTTCGCTAGCGGGAGGCCTTTCCTCTGGGGCCAACGTCCTGACTTTC.

This clonotype showed up many times. The CDR3 loop is CASSPMAGGSDTEAFF. CDR3 sequence (DNA): TGTGCCAGCAGCCCCATGGCAGGGGGCAGCGACACTGAAGCTTTCTTT. The chain combines TRBV16 with TRBJ1-1; TRBD1 agrees at 8 bases. Germline assignment: CDR1 KGHSY and CDR2 FQNENV. The CDR3 has 16 residues. V dropped 4 bases and J dropped 3; count of bases not matched to a gene: 10. Looking up the rest from reference TRBV16 and TRBJ1-1 gives the full variable domain: GEEVAQTPKHLVRGEGQKAKLYCAPIKGHSYVFWYQQVLKNEFKFLISFQNENVFDETGMPKERFSAKCLPNSPCSLEIQATKLEDSAVYFCASSPMAGGSDTEAFFGQGTRLTVV.

This clonotype was seen repeatedly, ten times or more. The chain has TRBV9 and TRBJ2-7; TRBD2 is a possible D gene (5 bases). The V and J ends lost 0 bases and 7 bases respectively, with 14 bases between them. Germline V CDR1 and CDR2: SGDLS, YYNGEE. This CDR3 is built from 14 residues. CDR3 bases: TGTGCCAGCAGCGTAGATGAGCGATCGGGGGAGCAGTACTTC. Protein product: CASSVDERSGEQYF.

This clonotype was seen only a few times. The chain links TRBV7-2 to TRBJ2-7, with TRBD2 matching over 7 bases. The trim removed 8 bases at V and 1 base at J, leaving 5 bases unmatched. Germline V CDR1 and CDR2: SGHTA, FQGNSA. The CDR3 spans 13 residues. CDR3 sequence reads: CASSSGLSYEQYF. The CDR3 DNA reads TGTGCCAGCTCCTCGGGACTATCCTACGAGCAGTACTTC.